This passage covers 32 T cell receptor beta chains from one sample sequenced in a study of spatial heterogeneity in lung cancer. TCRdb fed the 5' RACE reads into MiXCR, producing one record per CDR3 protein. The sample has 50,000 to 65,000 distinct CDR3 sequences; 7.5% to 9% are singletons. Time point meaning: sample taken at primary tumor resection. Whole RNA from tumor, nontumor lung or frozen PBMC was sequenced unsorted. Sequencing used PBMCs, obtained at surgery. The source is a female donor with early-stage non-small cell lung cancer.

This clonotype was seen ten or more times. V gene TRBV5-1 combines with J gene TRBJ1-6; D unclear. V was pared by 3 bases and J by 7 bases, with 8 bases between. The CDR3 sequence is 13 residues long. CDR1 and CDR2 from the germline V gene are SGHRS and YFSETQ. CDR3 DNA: TGCGCCAGCAGCTCGGACGTCAATTCACCCCTCCACTTT. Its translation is CASSSDVNSPLHF.

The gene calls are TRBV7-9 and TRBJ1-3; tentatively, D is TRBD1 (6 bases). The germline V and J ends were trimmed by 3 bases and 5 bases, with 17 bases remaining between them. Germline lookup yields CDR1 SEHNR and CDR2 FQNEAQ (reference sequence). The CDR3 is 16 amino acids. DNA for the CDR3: TGTGCCAGCAGCTTTCAGGGGACCCGGTTGAGAAACACCATATATTTT. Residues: CASSFQGTRLRNTIYF.

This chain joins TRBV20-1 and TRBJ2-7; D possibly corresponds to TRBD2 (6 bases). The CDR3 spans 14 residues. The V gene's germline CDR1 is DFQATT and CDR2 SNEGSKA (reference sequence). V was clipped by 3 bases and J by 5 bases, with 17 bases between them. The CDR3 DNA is TGCAGTGCTAGCCTAGAGGAGGGCCCCCACGAGCAGTACTTC. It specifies CSASLEEGPHEQYF.

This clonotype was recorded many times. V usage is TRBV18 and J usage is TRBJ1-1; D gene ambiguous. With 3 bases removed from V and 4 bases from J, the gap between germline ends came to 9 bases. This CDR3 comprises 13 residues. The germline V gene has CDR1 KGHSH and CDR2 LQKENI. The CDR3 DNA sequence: TGTGCCAGCTCACCGAGTCTTAGCACTGAAGCTTTCTTT. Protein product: CASSPSLSTEAFF. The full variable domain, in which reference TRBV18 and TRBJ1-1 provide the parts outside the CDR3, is NAGVMQNPRHLVRRRGQEARLRCSPMKGHSHVYWYRQLPEEGLKFMVYLQKENIIDESGMPKERFSAEFPKEGPSILRIQQVVRGDSAAYFCASSPSLSTEAFFGQGTRLTVV.

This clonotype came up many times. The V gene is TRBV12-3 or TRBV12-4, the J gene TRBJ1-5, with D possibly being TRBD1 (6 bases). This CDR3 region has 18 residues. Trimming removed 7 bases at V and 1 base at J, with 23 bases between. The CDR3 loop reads CASILNPYRVGSNQPQHF. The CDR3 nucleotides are TGTGCCAGCATTCTTAACCCGTACAGGGTAGGGAGCAATCAGCCCCAGCATTTT.

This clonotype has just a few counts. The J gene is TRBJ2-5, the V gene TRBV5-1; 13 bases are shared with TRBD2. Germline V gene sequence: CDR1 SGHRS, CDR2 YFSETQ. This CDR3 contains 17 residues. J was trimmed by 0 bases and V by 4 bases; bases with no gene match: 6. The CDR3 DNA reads TGCGCCAGCAGCCTTGGACTAGCGGGGGACAACCAAGAGACCCAGTACTTC. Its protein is CASSLGLAGDNQETQYF.

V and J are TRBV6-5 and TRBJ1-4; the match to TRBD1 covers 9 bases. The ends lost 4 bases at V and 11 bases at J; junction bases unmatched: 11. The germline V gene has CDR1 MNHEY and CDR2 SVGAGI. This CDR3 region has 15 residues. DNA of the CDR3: TGTGCCAGCAGTTTCAAACAGGGGGCTTCGGGGAAACTGTTTTTT. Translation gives CASSFKQGASGKLFF.

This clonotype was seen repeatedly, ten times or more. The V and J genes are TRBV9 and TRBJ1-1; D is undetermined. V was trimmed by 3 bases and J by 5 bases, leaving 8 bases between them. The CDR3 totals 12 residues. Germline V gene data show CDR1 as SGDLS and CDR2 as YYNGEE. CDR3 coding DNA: TGTGCCAGCAGCGCTAGTAATACTGAAGCTTTCTTT. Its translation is CASSASNTEAFF.

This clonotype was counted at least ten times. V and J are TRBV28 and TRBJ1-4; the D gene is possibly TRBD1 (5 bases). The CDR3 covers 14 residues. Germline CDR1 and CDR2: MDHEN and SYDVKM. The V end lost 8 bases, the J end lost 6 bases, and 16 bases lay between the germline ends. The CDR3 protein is CASGPSRGDEKLFF. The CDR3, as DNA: TGTGCCAGCGGACCCTCCCGAGGGGATGAAAAACTGTTTTTT.

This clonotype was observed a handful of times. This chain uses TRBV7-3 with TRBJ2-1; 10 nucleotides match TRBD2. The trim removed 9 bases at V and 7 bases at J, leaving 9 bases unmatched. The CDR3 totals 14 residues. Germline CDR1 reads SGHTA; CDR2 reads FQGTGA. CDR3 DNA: TGTGCCAGTAAAGCGGGAGGGCCGGTGAATGAGCAGTTCTTC. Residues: CASKAGGPVNEQFF.

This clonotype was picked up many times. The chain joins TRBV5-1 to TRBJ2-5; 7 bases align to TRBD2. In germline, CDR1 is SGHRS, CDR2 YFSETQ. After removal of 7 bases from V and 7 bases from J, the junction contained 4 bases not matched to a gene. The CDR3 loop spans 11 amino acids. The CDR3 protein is CASLGEGTQYF. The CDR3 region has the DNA TGCGCCAGCCTTGGGGAGGGGACCCAGTACTTC.

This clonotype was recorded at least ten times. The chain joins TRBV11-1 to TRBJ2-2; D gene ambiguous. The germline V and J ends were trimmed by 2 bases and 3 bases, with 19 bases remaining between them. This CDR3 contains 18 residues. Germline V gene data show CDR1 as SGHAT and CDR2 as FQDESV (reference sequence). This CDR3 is CASSLPAGGSPYTGELFF. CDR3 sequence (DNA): TGTGCCAGCAGCTTACCCGCCGGCGGTTCGCCTTACACCGGGGAGCTGTTTTTT.

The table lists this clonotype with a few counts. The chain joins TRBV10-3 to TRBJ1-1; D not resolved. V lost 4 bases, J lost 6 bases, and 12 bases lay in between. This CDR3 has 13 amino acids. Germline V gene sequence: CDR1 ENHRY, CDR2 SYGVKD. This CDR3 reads CAISAKQPAEAFF. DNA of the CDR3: TGTGCCATCAGTGCCAAGCAGCCAGCTGAAGCTTTCTTT.

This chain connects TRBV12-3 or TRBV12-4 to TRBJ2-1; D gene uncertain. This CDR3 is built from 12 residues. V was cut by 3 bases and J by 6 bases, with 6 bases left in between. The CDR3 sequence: CASSFRSNEQFF. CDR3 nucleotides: TGTGCCAGCAGTTTCCGCAGCAATGAGCAGTTCTTC.

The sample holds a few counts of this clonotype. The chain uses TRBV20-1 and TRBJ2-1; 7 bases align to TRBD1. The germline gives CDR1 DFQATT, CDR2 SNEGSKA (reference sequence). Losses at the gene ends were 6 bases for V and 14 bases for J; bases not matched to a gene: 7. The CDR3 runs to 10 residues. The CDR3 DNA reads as TGCAGTGCGCACCACAGGGGAGAGTTCTTC. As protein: CSAHHRGEFF.

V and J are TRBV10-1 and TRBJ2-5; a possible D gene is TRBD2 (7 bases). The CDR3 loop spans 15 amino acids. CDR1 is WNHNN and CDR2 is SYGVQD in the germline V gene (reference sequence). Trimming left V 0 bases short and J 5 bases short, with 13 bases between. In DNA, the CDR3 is TGCGCCAGCAGTGAGTCAGGGGGGGAAACGGAGACCCAGTACTTC. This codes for CASSESGGETETQYF.

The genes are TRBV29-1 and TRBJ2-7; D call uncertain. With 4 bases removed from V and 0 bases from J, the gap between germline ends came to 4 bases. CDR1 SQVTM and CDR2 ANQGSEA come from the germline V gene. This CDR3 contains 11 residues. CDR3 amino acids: CSVVISYEQYV. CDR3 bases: TGCAGCGTTGTTATCTCCTACGAGCAGTACGTC.

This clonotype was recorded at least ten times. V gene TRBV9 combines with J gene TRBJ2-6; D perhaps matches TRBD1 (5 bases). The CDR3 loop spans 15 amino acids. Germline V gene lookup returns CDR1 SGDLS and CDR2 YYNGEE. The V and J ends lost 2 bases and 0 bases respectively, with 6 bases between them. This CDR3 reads CASSVDSSGANVLTF. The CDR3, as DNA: TGTGCCAGCAGCGTTGACAGCTCTGGGGCCAACGTCCTGACTTTC. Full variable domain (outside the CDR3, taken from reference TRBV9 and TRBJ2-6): DSGVTQTPKHLITATGQRVTLRCSPRSGDLSVYWYQQSLDQGLQFLIQYYNGEERAKGNILERFSAQQFPDLHSELNLSSLELGDSALYFCASSVDSSGANVLTFGAGSRLTVL.

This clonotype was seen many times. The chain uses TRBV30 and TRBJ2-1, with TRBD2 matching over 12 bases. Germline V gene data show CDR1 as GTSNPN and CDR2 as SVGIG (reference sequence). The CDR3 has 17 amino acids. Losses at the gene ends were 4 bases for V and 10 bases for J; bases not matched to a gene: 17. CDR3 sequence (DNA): TGTGCCTGGACACCCTTGGCTAGCGGGGGGGTTGTAGACGAGCAGTTCTTC. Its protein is CAWTPLASGGVVDEQFF.

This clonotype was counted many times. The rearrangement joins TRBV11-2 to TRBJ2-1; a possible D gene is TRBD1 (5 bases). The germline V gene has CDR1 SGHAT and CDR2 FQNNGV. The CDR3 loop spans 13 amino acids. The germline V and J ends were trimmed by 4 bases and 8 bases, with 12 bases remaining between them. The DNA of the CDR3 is TGTGCCAGCAGCTCTGGGGCTAATCATGAGCAGTTCTTC. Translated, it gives CASSSGANHEQFF.

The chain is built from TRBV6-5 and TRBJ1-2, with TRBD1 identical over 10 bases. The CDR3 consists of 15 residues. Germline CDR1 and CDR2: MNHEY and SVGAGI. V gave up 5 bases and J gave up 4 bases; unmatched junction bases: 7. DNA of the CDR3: TGTGCCAGCAGTAAGGACAGGGGGTCGGGCTATGGCTACACCTTC. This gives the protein CASSKDRGSGYGYTF.

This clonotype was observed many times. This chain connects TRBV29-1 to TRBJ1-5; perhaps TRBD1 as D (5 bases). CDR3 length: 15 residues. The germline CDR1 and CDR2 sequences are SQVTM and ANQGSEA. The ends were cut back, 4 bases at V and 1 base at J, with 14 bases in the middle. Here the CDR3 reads CSVAIGGTSNQPQHF. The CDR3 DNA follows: TGCAGCGTTGCAATCGGGGGAACGAGCAATCAGCCCCAGCATTTT.

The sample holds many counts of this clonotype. The CDR3 here is CASSSLGLYEAFF. The CDR3, as DNA: TGTGCCAGCAGCTCTCTGGGGCTATATGAAGCTTTCTTT. The chain joins TRBV7-9 to TRBJ1-1, with D possibly matching TRBD1 (5 bases). Trimming shortened V by 4 bases and J by 7 bases, and 13 bases separated the two germline ends. This CDR3 spans 13 amino acids. Germline CDR1 SEHNR, CDR2 FQNEAQ (reference sequence).

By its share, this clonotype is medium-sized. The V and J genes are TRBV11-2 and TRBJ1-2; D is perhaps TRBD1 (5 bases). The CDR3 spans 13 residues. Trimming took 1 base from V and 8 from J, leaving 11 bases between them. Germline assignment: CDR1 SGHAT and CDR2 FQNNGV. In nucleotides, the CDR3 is TGTGCCAGCAGCTTAGGTCAGGGTGAAGGCTACACCTTC. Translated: CASSLGQGEGYTF.

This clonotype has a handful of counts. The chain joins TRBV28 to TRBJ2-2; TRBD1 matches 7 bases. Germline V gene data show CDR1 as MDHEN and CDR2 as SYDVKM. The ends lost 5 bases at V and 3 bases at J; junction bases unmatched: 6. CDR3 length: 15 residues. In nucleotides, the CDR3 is TGTGCCAGCAGTCCCGGACAGGTTTACACCGGGGAGCTGTTTTTT. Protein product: CASSPGQVYTGELFF. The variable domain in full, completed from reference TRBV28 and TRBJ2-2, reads DVKVTQSSRYLVKRTGEKVFLECVQDMDHENMFWYRQDPGLGLRLIYFSYDVKMKEKGDIPEGYSVSREKKERFSLILESASTNQTSMYLCASSPGQVYTGELFFGEGSRLTVL.

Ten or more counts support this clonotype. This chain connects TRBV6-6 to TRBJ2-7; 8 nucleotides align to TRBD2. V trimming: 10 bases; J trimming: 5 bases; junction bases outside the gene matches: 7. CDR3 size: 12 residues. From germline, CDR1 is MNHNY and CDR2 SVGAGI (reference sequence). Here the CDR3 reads CATLSGIHEQYF. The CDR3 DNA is TGTGCCACCCTTAGCGGGATCCACGAGCAGTACTTC.

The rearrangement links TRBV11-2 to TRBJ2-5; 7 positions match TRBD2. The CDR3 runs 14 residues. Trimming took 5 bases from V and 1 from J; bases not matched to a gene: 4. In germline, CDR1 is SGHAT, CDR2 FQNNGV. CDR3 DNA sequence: TGTGCCAGCAGCCGGACTAGGTCCCAAGAGACCCAGTACTTC. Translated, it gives CASSRTRSQETQYF.

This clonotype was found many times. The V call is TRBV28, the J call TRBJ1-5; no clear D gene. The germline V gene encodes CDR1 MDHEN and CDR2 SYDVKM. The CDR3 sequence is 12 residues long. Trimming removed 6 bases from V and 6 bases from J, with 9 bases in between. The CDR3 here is CASRASVQPQHF. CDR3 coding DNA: TGTGCCAGCAGGGCATCCGTTCAGCCCCAGCATTTT.

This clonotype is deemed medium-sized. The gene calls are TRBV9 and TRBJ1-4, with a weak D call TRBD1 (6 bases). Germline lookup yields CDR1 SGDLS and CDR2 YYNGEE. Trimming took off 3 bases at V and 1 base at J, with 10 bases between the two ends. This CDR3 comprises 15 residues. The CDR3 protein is CASSGLQGTNEKLFF. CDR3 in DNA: TGTGCCAGCAGCGGTCTACAGGGAACTAATGAAAAACTGTTTTTT.

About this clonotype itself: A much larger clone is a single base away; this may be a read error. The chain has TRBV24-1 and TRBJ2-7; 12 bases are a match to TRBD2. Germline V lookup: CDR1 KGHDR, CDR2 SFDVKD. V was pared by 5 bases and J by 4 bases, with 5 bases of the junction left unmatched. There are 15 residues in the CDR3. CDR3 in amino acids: CATSGGTSGLYEQYF. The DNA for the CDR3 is TGTGCCACCAGTGGGGGGACTAGCGGGCTTTACGAGCAGTACTTC.

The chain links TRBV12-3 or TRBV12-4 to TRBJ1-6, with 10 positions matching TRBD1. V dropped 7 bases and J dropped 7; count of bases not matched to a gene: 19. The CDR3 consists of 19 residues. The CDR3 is CASIADRGRGRRGNSPLHF. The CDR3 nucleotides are TGTGCCAGCATTGCCGACAGGGGGCGGGGCCGCAGGGGGAATTCACCCCTCCACTTT.

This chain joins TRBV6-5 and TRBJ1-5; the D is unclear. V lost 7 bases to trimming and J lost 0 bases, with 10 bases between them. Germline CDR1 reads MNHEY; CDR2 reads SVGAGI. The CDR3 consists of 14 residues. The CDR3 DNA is TGTGCCAGCAAGGGAACTAATAGCAATCAGCCCCAGCATTTT. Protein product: CASKGTNSNQPQHF.